The 29 T cell receptor beta chains below all came from one sample that was sequenced in a study of T cell changes during pregnancy in multiple sclerosis. This table comes from immunoSEQ multiplex PCR, and its TCRdb copy is limited to in-frame clones, with some not included. The table has 35,000 to 50,000 clones, roughly nine tenths seen once. The material sequenced was CD4+ T cells from peripheral blood mononuclear cells, taken in the second trimester of pregnancy. These receptors came from a female donor with multiple sclerosis, enrolled in a pregnancy study.

This clone turned up a few times. The V and J genes are TRBV7-8 and TRBJ1-1; D may be TRBD1 (6 bases). Germline lookup yields CDR1 SGHVS and CDR2 FQNEAQ. The CDR3 runs 13 residues. V lost 6 bases, J lost 1 base, and 9 bases lay in between. CDR3 sequence reads: CASSADRNTEAFF. CDR3 in DNA: TGTGCCAGCAGTGCGGACAGGAACACTGAAGCTTTCTTT.

The chain recombines TRBV19 with TRBJ1-5; no reliable D call. V was pared by 3 bases and J by 7 bases, with 7 bases between. Germline V gene sequence: CDR1 LNHDA, CDR2 SQIVND (reference sequence). The length of the CDR3 is 12 residues. The CDR3 reads CASSIEEQPQHF. CDR3 DNA: TGTGCCAGTAGTATCGAGGAACAGCCCCAGCATTTT.

The chain uses TRBV6-1 and TRBJ1-1; perhaps TRBD1 as D (6 bases). CDR1 and CDR2 (germline): MNHNS, SASEGT. The CDR3 length is 13 residues. Trimming removed 6 bases from V and 1 base from J, with 9 bases in between. The CDR3 here is CASSRTENTEAFF. CDR3 in DNA: TGTGCCAGCAGCCGGACAGAGAACACTGAAGCTTTCTTT.

The chain combines TRBV6-1 with TRBJ2-7, with 7 nucleotides matching TRBD2. The CDR3 is made up of 15 amino acids. After removal of 1 base from V and 5 bases from J, the junction contained 8 bases not matched to a gene. The germline CDR1 and CDR2 sequences are MNHNS and SASEGT. The CDR3 nucleotides read TGTGCCAGCAGTGAAGAGGTGGGAGGGCCACACGAGCAGTACTTC. Translating it yields CASSEEVGGPHEQYF.

The chain joins TRBV30 to TRBJ1-3; D is possibly TRBD1 (6 bases). Germline values: CDR1 GTSNPN, CDR2 SVGIG (reference sequence). CDR3 length equals 11 residues. The V end lost 5 bases, the J end lost 9 bases, and 11 bases lay between the germline ends. CDR3 loop: CAWGGAGTIYF. CDR3 sequence (DNA): TGTGCCTGGGGGGGCGCGGGCACCATATATTTT.

This chain links TRBV19 with TRBJ1-5; 9 bases are shared with TRBD1. Trimming took 3 bases from V and 5 from J; bases not matched to a gene: 2. Germline CDR1 and CDR2: LNHDA and SQIVND (reference sequence). CDR3 size: 14 residues. CDR3 amino acids: CASSIWTGDQPQHF. In DNA, the CDR3 is TGTGCCAGTAGTATCTGGACAGGGGATCAGCCCCAGCATTTT.

This rearrangement joins TRBV6-1 to TRBJ2-1; no reliable D call. Germline lookup yields CDR1 MNHNS and CDR2 SASEGT. The length of the CDR3 is 14 residues. Between the trimmed V and J ends, which lost 2 bases and 10 bases, there was a span of 15 bases. The CDR3 loop reads CASSEQTIDTEQFF. The CDR3 DNA is TGTGCCAGCAGTGAACAGACGATAGACACCGAGCAGTTCTTC.

The chain joins TRBV6-1 to TRBJ2-7, with a weak D call TRBD1 (5 bases). Per the germline V gene, CDR1 is MNHNS and CDR2 is SASEGT. The V and J ends lost 8 bases and 6 bases respectively, with 8 bases between them. This CDR3 contains 10 residues. The CDR3 nucleotides read TGTGCCAGCCGCAGGGTCGAGCAGTACTTC. This translates into CASRRVEQYF.

The V gene is TRBV19, the J gene TRBJ2-5; 10 nucleotides line up with TRBD2. The CDR3 loop spans 15 amino acids. V was clipped by 4 bases and J by 9 bases; unmatched bases: 11. Per the germline V gene, CDR1 is LNHDA and CDR2 is SQIVND (reference sequence). The CDR3: CASSTAGGAAKAQYF. CDR3 bases: TGTGCCAGTAGTACAGCGGGGGGGGCCGCGAAGGCCCAGTACTTC. The full variable domain, with the rest looked up from reference TRBV19 and TRBJ2-5, is DGGITQSPKYLFRKEGQNVTLSCEQNLNHDAMYWYRQDPGQGLRLIYYSQIVNDFQKGDIAEGYSVSREKKESFPLTVTSAQKNPTAFYLCASSTAGGAAKAQYFGPGTRLLVL.

This chain uses TRBV6-5 with TRBJ2-1, with 8 nucleotides matching TRBD2. CDR1 is MNHEY, CDR2 SVGAGI, per germline. This CDR3 is built from 13 residues. J gave up 12 bases and V 5 bases, and 9 bases lay outside the gene matches. CDR3 loop: CASSPPLAGGQFF. In DNA, the CDR3 is TGTGCCAGCAGTCCACCACTGGCGGGAGGGCAGTTCTTC.

CDR3 nucleotides: TGTGCCAGCAGCGAACTAGCGGGAAGGCCAGATACGCAGTATTTT. As protein: CASSELAGRPDTQYF. The chain carries TRBV6-4 and TRBJ2-3, with 10 bases identical to TRBD2. There are 15 residues in the CDR3. Losses at the gene ends were 6 bases for V and 4 bases for J; bases not matched to a gene: 7. CDR1 is MRHNA, CDR2 SNTAGT, per germline.

The chain links TRBV9 to TRBJ1-2; perhaps TRBD1 as D (6 bases). Between the trimmed V and J ends, which lost 4 bases and 8 bases, there was a span of 24 bases. CDR3 length equals 16 residues. Germline CDR1 is SGDLS and CDR2 is YYNGEE. CDR3 sequence: CASSPVPKGQTLGYTF. The CDR3 DNA reads as TGTGCCAGCAGCCCAGTACCAAAAGGACAGACGTTAGGCTACACCTTC.

This rearrangement joins TRBV7-6 to TRBJ2-1; 8 nucleotides agree with TRBD2. Germline CDR1 reads SGHVS; CDR2 reads FNYEAQ. J lost 2 bases, V lost 1 base, and 4 bases had no gene match. This CDR3 is built from 16 residues. CDR3 nucleotide sequence: TGTGCCAGCAGCTTAGTGGGGACTAGGACCTACAATGAGCAGTTCTTC. As protein: CASSLVGTRTYNEQFF.

This clone appeared once. The rearrangement links TRBV21-1 to TRBJ2-2; the table calls TRBD1, which could not be checked here. TRBV21-1 is classified as a pseudogene. CDR3 length: 16 residues. CDR3 nucleotide sequence: TGTGCCAGCAGCACCCGGGACAGCCCTTACACCGGGGAGCTGTTTTTT. It is translated as CASSTRDSPYTGELFF.

V gene TRBV2 combines with J gene TRBJ1-4, with TRBD1 matching 7 bases. J gave up 5 bases and V 0 bases, and 6 bases lay outside the gene matches. CDR3 length equals 16 residues. Germline values: CDR1 SNHLY, CDR2 FYNNEI. This CDR3 is CASSEALGTANEKLFF. For the CDR3, the DNA is TGTGCCAGCAGTGAAGCGCTTGGGACAGCAAATGAAAAACTGTTTTTT. Using reference TRBV2 and TRBJ1-4 for the parts outside the CDR3, the full variable domain is EPEVTQTPSHQVTQMGQEVILRCVPISNHLYFYWYRQILGQKVEFLVSFYNNEISEKSEIFDDQFSVERPDGSNFTLKIRSTKLEDSAMYFCASSEALGTANEKLFFGSGTQLSVL.

This clone was seen only once. The chain is built from TRBV19 and TRBJ2-1; D is ambiguous. CDR3 size: 15 residues. V was pared by 3 bases and J by 2 bases, with 11 bases between. Germline values: CDR1 LNHDA, CDR2 SQIVND (reference sequence). The DNA of the CDR3 is TGTGCCAGTAGTATTTCGGCGGTGACCTACAATGAGCAGTTCTTC. It yields the protein CASSISAVTYNEQFF.

CDR3 sequence: CASSFDPDRVSSYEQYF. DNA for the CDR3: TGTGCCAGCAGCTTCGACCCCGACAGGGTGAGCTCCTACGAGCAGTACTTC. V usage is TRBV7-8 and J usage is TRBJ2-7; 7 nucleotides match TRBD1. Trimming took 3 bases from V and 0 from J; bases not matched to a gene: 11. There are 17 residues in the CDR3. Germline values: CDR1 SGHVS, CDR2 FQNEAQ.

This chain uses TRBV19 with TRBJ2-1; 10 positions match TRBD2. Trimming at V came to 2 bases and at J to 7 bases, leaving 17 bases not matched to a gene. CDR3 length equals 19 residues. In germline, CDR1 is LNHDA, CDR2 SQIVND (reference sequence). CDR3 amino acids: CASSIPVSSGSPRPNEQFF. CDR3 DNA sequence: TGTGCCAGTAGTATACCGGTGTCTAGCGGGAGCCCCCGACCAAATGAGCAGTTCTTC. Full variable domain (rest looked up from reference TRBV19 and TRBJ2-1): DGGITQSPKYLFRKEGQNVTLSCEQNLNHDAMYWYRQDPGQGLRLIYYSQIVNDFQKGDIAEGYSVSREKKESFPLTVTSAQKNPTAFYLCASSIPVSSGSPRPNEQFFGPGTRLTVL.

J is TRBJ2-3 and V is TRBV6-5; 8 nucleotides line up with TRBD1. Germline values: CDR1 MNHEY, CDR2 SVGAGI. J lost 2 bases, V lost 6 bases, and 4 bases had no gene match. The CDR3 length is 14 residues. CDR3: CASSQDRVTDTQYF. CDR3 nucleotide sequence: TGTGCCAGCAGCCAGGACAGGGTCACAGATACGCAGTATTTT.

The chain couples TRBV6-5 to TRBJ2-7, with D unresolved. Germline V gene sequence: CDR1 MNHEY, CDR2 SVGAGI. V gave up 10 bases and J gave up 7 bases, with 17 bases separating them. CDR3 length equals 12 residues. The CDR3 nucleotides are TGTGCCACCCCCCAAAGGCAGGAAGAGCAGTACTTC. As protein: CATPQRQEEQYF.

This chain links TRBV7-8 with TRBJ1-2, with D possibly matching TRBD1 (6 bases). CDR1 and CDR2 from the germline V gene are SGHVS and FQNEAQ. The CDR3 has 14 amino acids. The V and J ends lost 7 bases and 7 bases respectively, with 19 bases between them. CDR3 in amino acids: CASTQAQGSSGYTF. CDR3 nucleotide sequence: TGTGCCAGCACCCAAGCACAGGGCAGTAGTGGCTACACCTTC.

The genes are TRBV28 and TRBJ1-3; no firm D call. V lost 1 base, J lost 0 bases, and 13 bases lay in between. This CDR3 contains 17 residues. The germline V gene has CDR1 MDHEN and CDR2 SYDVKM. In DNA, the CDR3 is TGTGCCAGCAGTTTATACCCCGACGGAGGCTCTGGAAACACCATATATTTT. Translation gives CASSLYPDGGSGNTIYF.

The J gene is TRBJ2-7, the V gene TRBV27; D is possibly TRBD2 (5 bases). The CDR3 has 13 amino acids. Looked up from germline, CDR1 is MNHEY and CDR2 is SMNVEV (reference sequence). The germline V and J ends were trimmed by 5 bases and 5 bases, with 13 bases remaining between them. The CDR3 protein is CASSHSSVDEQYF. Here the CDR3 DNA reads TGTGCCAGCAGTCACAGTAGCGTAGACGAGCAGTACTTC.

The rearrangement uses TRBV28 and TRBJ1-1; tentative D call: TRBD1 (5 bases). Per the germline V gene, CDR1 is MDHEN and CDR2 is SYDVKM. The CDR3 is 13 residues long. The ends were cut back, 6 bases at V and 0 bases at J, with 8 bases in the middle. The chain's CDR3 is CASRRTLNTEAFF. CDR3 DNA: TGTGCCAGCAGACGGACATTGAACACTGAAGCTTTCTTT.

The CDR3 DNA reads as TGTGCCAGCAGCTTCACAGGGTTAGACACCATATATTTT. Translated, it gives CASSFTGLDTIYF. The chain recombines TRBV5-4 with TRBJ1-3; a weak D match, TRBD1 (6 bases). Germline V gene data show CDR1 as SGHNT and CDR2 as YYREEE (reference sequence). Trimming left V 2 bases short and J 8 bases short, with 11 bases between. This CDR3 has 13 amino acids. Together with reference TRBV5-4 and TRBJ1-3, the CDR3 gives the full variable domain: ETGVTQSPTHLIKTRGQQVTLRCSSQSGHNTVSWYQQALGQGPQFIFQYYREEENGRGNFPPRFSGLQFPNYSSELNVNALELDDSALYLCASSFTGLDTIYFGEGSWLTVV.

The chain combines TRBV19 with TRBJ2-7; possibly TRBD1 for D (5 bases). Trimming stripped 5 bases from V and 4 bases from J, with 15 bases between. The V gene's germline CDR1 is LNHDA and CDR2 SQIVND (reference sequence). This CDR3 has 14 residues. The CDR3 coding sequence is TGTGCCAGTAGTGACTCAGGGTACTCTTACGAGCAGTACTTC. Translated: CASSDSGYSYEQYF.

V and J are TRBV19 and TRBJ1-1; D unresolved. V shed 3 bases and J shed 7 bases, with 27 bases lying between them. CDR1 is LNHDA, CDR2 SQIVND, per germline (reference sequence). The CDR3 totals 18 residues. CDR3 residues: CASSIRPGGYQGFGEAFF. In nucleotides, the CDR3 is TGTGCCAGTAGTATTAGGCCGGGTGGGTATCAAGGTTTTGGTGAAGCTTTCTTT.

This clone was recorded only once. This chain connects TRBV9 to TRBJ2-1; 10 bases align to TRBD2. The CDR3 length is 13 residues. The ends lost 2 bases at V and 10 bases at J; junction bases unmatched: 3. Germline CDR1 is SGDLS and CDR2 is YYNGEE. The CDR3 protein is CASSVGLATEQFF. CDR3 sequence (DNA): TGTGCCAGCAGCGTGGGACTAGCGACCGAGCAGTTCTTC.

In the case of this clone: This sample also contains other DNA sequences that code for the same CDR3. V is TRBV6-1 and J is TRBJ1-1; TRBD1 is a possible D gene (6 bases). The length of the CDR3 is 13 residues. V was shortened by 0 bases and J by 5 bases, with 7 bases between the two germline ends. The germline CDR1 and CDR2 sequences are MNHNS and SASEGT. The CDR3 DNA is TGTGCCAGCAGTGAAGCCCAGGGGACTGAAGCTTTCTTT. This gives the protein CASSEAQGTEAFF.